These T cell receptor beta chains were read from a single sample in a study of regulatory T cells in long-lasting Graves disease. TCRdb called the multiplex PCR reads again in MiXCR, with one record for every CDR3 protein. The sample shows about 620,000 distinct CDR3 sequences, around 17% of them seen only once. These data were also reused for a study on T cells in Graves' hyperthyroidism and ophthalmopathy.

The sequencing used peripheral blood mononuclear cells (PBMCs), collected at new diagnosis, from a patient treated with antithyroid drugs. The receptors here all came from a woman in her twenties or thirties with Graves disease. Both conserved end residues are part of each CDR3. Each record gives: D gene, V gene, J gene, CDR3 length, clone size, CDR3 protein, CDR3 DNA. D genes are given only for firm matches. Not all rows give a size; the values are once, few, many and, for expanded clones, a class.

-	TRBV6-2/TRBV6-3	TRBJ2-1	18	-	CASSPLGAAAQRGNEQFF	TGTGCCAGCAGTCCCTTGGGGGCGGCAGCTCAAAGGGGCAATGAGCAGTTCTTC
TRBD1	TRBV7-6	TRBJ1-1	16	few	CASSPQGGVMNTEAFF	TGTGCCAGCAGCCCCCAGGGGGGGGTTATGAACACTGAAGCTTTCTTT
TRBD2	TRBV6-1	TRBJ2-1	21	-	CASSRFQRRTSGRALYNEQFF	TGTGCCAGCAGTAGATTCCAAAGAAGGACTAGCGGGAGGGCCCTCTACAATGAGCAGTTCTTC
TRBD1	TRBV28	TRBJ2-7	14	-	CASSEDRIYHEQYF	TGTGCCAGCAGTGAGGACAGGATTTACCACGAGCAGTACTTC
TRBD1	TRBV10-3	TRBJ2-5	13	-	CAIRGQEQETQYF	TGTGCCATCAGGGGACAGGAGCAAGAGACCCAGTACTTC
-	TRBV5-1	TRBJ1-2	13	-	CASSVIQGLGYTF	TGCGCCAGCAGCGTAATACAGGGTTTAGGCTACACCTTC
TRBD1	TRBV5-1	TRBJ2-1	12	many	CASSLNRDRVFF	TGCGCCAGCAGCTTGAATCGGGACAGGGTGTTCTTC
-	TRBV12-3/TRBV12-4	TRBJ2-7	14	-	CASTHLAPTGEQYF	TGTGCCAGCACCCACCTGGCCCCTACGGGCGAGCAGTACTTC
TRBD2	TRBV4-2	TRBJ2-1	15	few	CASSVSGTPYNEQFF	TGTGCCAGCAGCGTTAGCGGGACGCCCTACAATGAGCAGTTCTTC
TRBD1	TRBV7-8	TRBJ2-6	21	-	CASSQPTGGDPRRSGANVLTF	TGCGCCAGCAGCCAACCTACAGGGGGTGATCCCCGCCGCTCTGGGGCCAACGTCCTGACTTTC
-	TRBV3-1	TRBJ1-1	13	many	CASSQSLGQTAFF	TGTGCCAGCAGCCAATCCCTCGGCCAAACAGCTTTCTTT